This T cell receptor (beta chain) was found in a study of post-analysis software for immune sequencing data. Findings of the study overall: Significantly lower normalized Chao1 diversity was seen in multiple sclerosis patients than in controls. Four or five TRBV segments were significantly more frequent in patients than in controls. TRBV5-6, TRBV5-1 and TRBV20-1 were among these segments.

This clonotype has more than one count but fewer than ten. Its target is unknown. There are 14 residues in the CDR3. The V gene's germline CDR1 is ENHRY and CDR2 SYGVKD. V was trimmed by 3 bases and J by 9 bases, leaving 18 bases between them. Unique molecular identifiers tagged the TCR beta cDNA libraries. cDNA molecules numbering roughly 500,000 came from approximately 1 to 10 million T cells. TCRdb reanalysed the PCR reads using MiXCR and keeps one entry per CDR3 protein. The sample holds about 540,000 distinct CDR3 sequences, 30% to 40% seen once. This sequence joins TRBV10-3 and TRBJ2-7; D might be TRBD1 (6 bases). The sequencing sample was made of blood. The source of this sequence is a girl aged 2-17 years with multiple sclerosis. The CDR3 spells CAISDLGQLSMQYF. The CDR3 coding sequence is TGTGCCATCAGTGACCTAGGACAGTTGAGTATGCAGTACTTC.